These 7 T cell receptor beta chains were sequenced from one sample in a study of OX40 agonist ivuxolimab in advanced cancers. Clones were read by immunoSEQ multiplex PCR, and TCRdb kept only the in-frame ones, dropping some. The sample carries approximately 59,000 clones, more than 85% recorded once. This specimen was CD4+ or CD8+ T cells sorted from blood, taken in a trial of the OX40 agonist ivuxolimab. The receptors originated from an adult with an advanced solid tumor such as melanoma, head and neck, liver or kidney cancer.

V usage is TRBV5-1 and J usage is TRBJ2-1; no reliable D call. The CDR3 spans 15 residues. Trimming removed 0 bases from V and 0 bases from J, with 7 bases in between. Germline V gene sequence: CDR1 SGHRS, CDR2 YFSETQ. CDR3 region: CASSLGRSSYNEQFF. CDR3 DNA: TGCGCCAGCAGCTTGGGACGGAGCTCCTACAATGAGCAGTTCTTC.

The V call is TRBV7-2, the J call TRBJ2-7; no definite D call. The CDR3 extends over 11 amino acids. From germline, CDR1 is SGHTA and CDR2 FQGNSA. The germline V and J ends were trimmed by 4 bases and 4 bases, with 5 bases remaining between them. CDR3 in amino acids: CASSSQYEQYF. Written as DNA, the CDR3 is TGTGCCAGCAGCTCACAATACGAGCAGTACTTC.

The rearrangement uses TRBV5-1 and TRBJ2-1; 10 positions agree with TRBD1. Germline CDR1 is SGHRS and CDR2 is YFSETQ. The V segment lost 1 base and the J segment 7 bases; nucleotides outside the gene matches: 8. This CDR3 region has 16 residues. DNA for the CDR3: TGCGCCAGCAGCTTGTCCATGGGACAGGGGCGGAATGAGCAGTTCTTC. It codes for CASSLSMGQGRNEQFF.

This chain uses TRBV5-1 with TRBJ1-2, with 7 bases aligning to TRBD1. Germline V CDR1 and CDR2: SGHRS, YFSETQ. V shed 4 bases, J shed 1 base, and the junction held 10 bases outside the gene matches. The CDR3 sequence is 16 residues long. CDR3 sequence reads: CASSPGGQQINYGYTF. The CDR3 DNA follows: TGCGCCAGCAGCCCCGGGGGACAGCAAATTAACTATGGCTACACCTTC.

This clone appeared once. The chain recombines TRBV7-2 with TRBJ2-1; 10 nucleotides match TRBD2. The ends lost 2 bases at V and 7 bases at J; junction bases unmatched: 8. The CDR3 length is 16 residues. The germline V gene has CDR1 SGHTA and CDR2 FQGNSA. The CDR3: CASSLRALAGANEQFF. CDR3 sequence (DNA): TGTGCCAGCAGCTTAAGGGCGCTAGCGGGAGCTAATGAGCAGTTCTTC.

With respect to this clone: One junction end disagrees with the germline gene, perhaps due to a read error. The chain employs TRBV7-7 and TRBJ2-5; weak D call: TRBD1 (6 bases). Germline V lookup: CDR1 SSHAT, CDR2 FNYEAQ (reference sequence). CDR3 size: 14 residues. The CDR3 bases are TGTGCTAGCAGCTTACACGGACAGCAAGAGACCCAGTACTTC. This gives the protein CASSLHGQQETQYF.

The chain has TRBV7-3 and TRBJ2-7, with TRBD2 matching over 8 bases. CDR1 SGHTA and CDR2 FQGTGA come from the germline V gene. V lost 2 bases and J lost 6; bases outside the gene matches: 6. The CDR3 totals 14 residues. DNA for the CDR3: TGTGCCAGCAGCTTAGGAGCGGGAGCCAGCGAGCAGTACTTC. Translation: CASSLGAGASEQYF.